One TCR beta chain is described in this entry. The data were obtained in a study of T cell changes during pregnancy in multiple sclerosis. Clones were sequenced by immunoSEQ multiplex PCR, and TCRdb holds only the in-frame ones, with some missing. The table includes about 59,000 clones, roughly 90% detected once. J was trimmed by 7 bases and V by 6 bases; bases with no gene match: 6. Looked up from germline, CDR1 is MNHEY and CDR2 is SMNVEV (reference sequence). CDR3 size: 13 residues. The sample here was peripheral blood, taken in the first trimester of pregnancy. This sequence originates from a female donor with multiple sclerosis, enrolled in a pregnancy study. The chain combines TRBV27 with TRBJ1-1, with 9 bases that match TRBD1. CDR3 coding DNA: TGTGCCAGCAGCCTACAGGGGGCTATTGAAGCTTTCTTT. This encodes CASSLQGAIEAFF.